The clone carrying this T cell receptor (beta chain) was seen a handful of times. The antigen remains unidentified. CDR1 SGDLS and CDR2 YYNGEE come from the germline V gene. The junction had 12 bases not matched to a gene; V was cut back by 4 bases and J by 6 bases. There are 16 residues in the CDR3. The data were taken from a study of T cell repertoires in cytomegalovirus infection. Turning to the study itself: Epitope selection comprised recently identified HLA-C-restricted CMV epitopes and well-studied HLA-B-restricted CMV epitopes. Both a matching HLA type and CMV infection were indicated by public TCR beta signatures. Study outcomes and limitations: Dominant in the ex vivo response were TCR beta clonotypes restricted by HLA-C and specific for CMV.

From the reads, TCRdb called clonotypes with MiXCR, one entry per CDR3 protein. Of about 830,000 distinct CDR3 sequences listed, about 30% were seen once; the top ten hold around 12%. The source is a human donor in good health (CMV status not recorded). Some clones in this sample may be carry-over from other donors' samples. The material was cultured CD8+ T cells from PBMCs, obtained from culture after CMV antigen stimulation. The gene calls are TRBV9 and TRBJ1-2; TRBD1 agrees at 10 bases. CDR3 amino acids: CASSTGTGALYNGYTF. CDR3 DNA sequence: TGTGCCAGCAGCACCGGGACAGGGGCCTTGTACAATGGCTACACCTTC. The whole variable domain, filled in from reference TRBV9 and TRBJ1-2, reads DSGVTQTPKHLITATGQRVTLRCSPRSGDLSVYWYQQSLDQGLQFLIQYYNGEERAKGNILERFSAQQFPDLHSELNLSSLELGDSALYFCASSTGTGALYNGYTFGSGTRLTVV.